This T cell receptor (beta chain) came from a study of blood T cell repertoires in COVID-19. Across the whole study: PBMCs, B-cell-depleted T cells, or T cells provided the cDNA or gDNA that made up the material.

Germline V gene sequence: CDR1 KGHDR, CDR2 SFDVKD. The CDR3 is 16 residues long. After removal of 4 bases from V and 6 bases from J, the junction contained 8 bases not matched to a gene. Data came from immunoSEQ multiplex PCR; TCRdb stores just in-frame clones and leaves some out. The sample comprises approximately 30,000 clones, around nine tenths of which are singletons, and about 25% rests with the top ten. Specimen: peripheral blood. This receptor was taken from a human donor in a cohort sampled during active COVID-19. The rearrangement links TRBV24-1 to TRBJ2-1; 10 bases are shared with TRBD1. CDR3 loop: CATSDAGQGSANEQFF. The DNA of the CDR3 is TGTGCCACCAGTGACGCGGGACAGGGGTCCGCCAATGAGCAGTTCTTC.